Below are 30 T cell receptor beta chains sequenced from a single sample in a study of T cell repertoires in cytomegalovirus infection. MiXCR, run by TCRdb on the reads, gives a single entry per CDR3 protein. The sample shows about 900,000 distinct CDR3 sequences, roughly a third of them seen only once. These receptors lack a known antigen. This specimen was cultured CD8+ T cells from PBMCs, taken from culture after CMV antigen stimulation. The source is a human donor in good health (CMV status not recorded). Some clones in this sample may be carry-over from other donors' samples.

On this clonotype: Its ends do not fully match the called genes, so a read error is possible. The chain is built from TRBV7-7 and TRBJ2-2; TRBD1 matches at 9 bases. This CDR3 region has 16 residues. Germline CDR1 and CDR2: SSHAT and FNYEAQ (reference sequence). CDR3 nucleotide sequence: TGTGCTAGCAGCGCGGACAGGGGCGTAGACACCGGGGAGCTGTTTTTT. This gives the protein CASSADRGVDTGELFF.

This chain links TRBV27 with TRBJ1-2; 7 nucleotides line up with TRBD1. The ends lost 5 bases at V and 3 bases at J; junction bases unmatched: 6. Germline V CDR1 and CDR2: MNHEY, SMNVEV (reference sequence). The CDR3 contains 14 residues. As DNA, the CDR3 is TGTGCCAGCAGTCCGTCGACAGGGTACTATGGCTACACCTTC. Protein product: CASSPSTGYYGYTF.

This clonotype was detected only a few times. This chain connects TRBV12-3 or TRBV12-4 to TRBJ1-1; D not certain. V was pared by 3 bases and J by 6 bases, with 17 bases between. The CDR3 is made up of 15 amino acids. CDR3 protein: CASSLDVISWAEAFF. The CDR3 nucleotides read TGTGCCAGCAGTTTGGACGTCATCAGTTGGGCTGAAGCTTTCTTT.

This clonotype was recorded a few times. The chain recombines TRBV14 with TRBJ1-2, with D maybe TRBD1 (6 bases). The V end was cut by 0 bases, the J end by 4 bases, with 12 bases between. The germline V gene has CDR1 SGHDN and CDR2 FVKESK. The CDR3 covers 15 residues. The CDR3 DNA sequence: TGTGCCAGCAGCCAAGAGGGGGGGGGCAGCTATGGCTACACCTTC. Translated, it gives CASSQEGGGSYGYTF.

The rearrangement uses TRBV28 and TRBJ2-3; D possibly corresponds to TRBD1 (6 bases). CDR1 and CDR2 (germline): MDHEN, SYDVKM. The CDR3 consists of 15 residues. V lost 8 bases to trimming and J lost 2 bases, with 17 bases between them. The CDR3 nucleotides read TGTGCCAGCTCGCACAGGGTAGAGAACACAGATACGCAGTATTTT. It yields the protein CASSHRVENTDTQYF.

The CDR3 protein is CTSSLTGGGYEQYV. Here the CDR3 DNA reads TGCACCAGCAGCCTAACAGGGGGTGGCTACGAGCAGTACGTC. The J gene is TRBJ2-7, the V gene TRBV5-1; the match to TRBD1 covers 8 bases. The CDR3 is made up of 14 amino acids. Germline V gives CDR1 SGHRS, CDR2 YFSETQ.

There are many counts of this clonotype. One end of the junction does not line up with germline, which may come from a read error. The J gene is TRBJ2-2, the V gene TRBV27, with no clear D. Germline assignment: CDR1 MNHEY and CDR2 SMNVEV (reference sequence). The CDR3 extends over 11 amino acids. DNA of the CDR3: TGTGCCAGCAGCTTATCCGGGGAGCTGTTTTTT. It is translated as CASSLSGELFF.

A remark on this clonotype: One base away lies a much larger clone, so this may be a sequencing read error. V usage is TRBV7-2 and J usage is TRBJ1-1, with 11 bases aligning to TRBD1. With V trimmed by 1 base and J by 11 bases, 9 bases remained unmatched. CDR1 and CDR2 from the germline V gene are SGHTA and FQGNSA. This CDR3 spans 15 amino acids. CDR3 loop: CASSLVGQGDLNAFF. The CDR3, as DNA: TGTGCCAGCAGCTTAGTGGGACAGGGGGATCTGAACGCTTTCTTT.

This rearrangement joins TRBV29-1 to TRBJ1-2; no firm D call. CDR1 is SQVTM and CDR2 is ANQGSEA in the germline V gene. The CDR3 extends over 11 amino acids. V was clipped by 5 bases and J by 3 bases, with 7 bases between them. The CDR3 bases are TGCAGCGTTCCGGGTCACTATGGCTACACCTTC. This codes for CSVPGHYGYTF.

This chain connects TRBV28 to TRBJ2-1; D is unclear. The CDR3 has 12 residues. The V and J ends lost 4 bases and 9 bases respectively, with 10 bases between them. CDR1 MDHEN and CDR2 SYDVKM come from the germline V gene. The CDR3 DNA reads as TGTGCCAGCAGTTACCCCTTAATTGAGCAGTTCTTC. As protein: CASSYPLIEQFF.

This clonotype was counted once. The chain is built from TRBV29-1 and TRBJ2-2, with TRBD1 matching 9 bases. This CDR3 has 14 residues. The germline V gene has CDR1 SQVTM and CDR2 ANQGSEA. V was clipped by 5 bases and J by 4 bases; unmatched bases: 5. The CDR3 nucleotides read TGCAGCGTTATTGGGACAGGGCGCACCGGGGAGCTGTTTTTT. This translates into CSVIGTGRTGELFF.

In this sample, this clonotype turned up a few times. The chain couples TRBV28 to TRBJ2-2; TRBD1 matches 10 bases. Losses at the gene ends were 8 bases for V and 5 bases for J; bases not matched to a gene: 5. In germline, CDR1 is MDHEN, CDR2 SYDVKM. The CDR3 length is 14 residues. The CDR3 DNA is TGTGCCAGCTGGGACAGGGGTTATACCGGGGAGCTGTTTTTT. Amino acids: CASWDRGYTGELFF.

The chain employs TRBV28 and TRBJ2-1; either TRBD1 or TRBD2 may supply D (5 bases each). The germline gives CDR1 MDHEN, CDR2 SYDVKM. V lost 6 bases to trimming and J lost 3 bases, with 6 bases between them. The CDR3 covers 12 residues. This CDR3 reads CASRGVYNEQFF. The CDR3 bases are TGTGCCAGCAGGGGGGTCTACAATGAGCAGTTCTTC.

This clonotype has a handful of counts. This chain connects TRBV18 to TRBJ1-1, with TRBD1 identical over 11 bases. The CDR3 covers 16 residues. CDR1 is KGHSH, CDR2 LQKENI, per germline. J gave up 4 bases and V 0 bases, and 4 bases lay outside the gene matches. CDR3 in DNA: TGTGCCAGCTCACCACCGCGGACAGGGGGCATCACTGAAGCTTTCTTT. As protein: CASSPPRTGGITEAFF.

V usage is TRBV10-3 and J usage is TRBJ2-1; D ambiguous. Between the trimmed V and J ends, which lost 7 bases and 5 bases, there was a span of 12 bases. This CDR3 is built from 13 residues. CDR1 and CDR2 from the germline V gene are ENHRY and SYGVKD. CDR3 nucleotide sequence: TGTGCCATCATGGGGAACCAAGACAATGAGCAGTTCTTC. Protein sequence: CAIMGNQDNEQFF.

This clonotype was counted at least ten times. CDR3 sequence reads: CASSVLAGSTDTQYF. The DNA for the CDR3 is TGTGCCAGCAGCGTTCTAGCGGGGTCCACAGATACGCAGTATTTT. The chain couples TRBV7-9 to TRBJ2-3; 9 bases are shared with TRBD2. The J segment lost 2 bases and the V segment lost 5 bases, leaving 5 bases of the junction unmatched. CDR3 length: 15 residues. CDR1 is SEHNR, CDR2 FQNEAQ, per germline (reference sequence).

This chain links TRBV7-9 with TRBJ1-5; D remains unclear. This CDR3 is built from 10 residues. V dropped 10 bases and J dropped 9 bases, with 10 bases sitting between them. Germline V CDR1 and CDR2: SEHNR, FQNEAQ (reference sequence). In DNA form, the CDR3 reads TGTGCCACCGAATCGTGGCCCCAGCATTTT. Translation: CATESWPQHF.

The V gene is TRBV15, the J gene TRBJ2-3, with a weak D call TRBD1 (6 bases). Germline V gene sequence: CDR1 LNHNV, CDR2 YYDKDF (reference sequence). Trimming took 0 bases from V and 0 from J, leaving 10 bases between them. This CDR3 contains 16 residues. CDR3 sequence reads: CATSRDRGASTDTQYF. The CDR3 DNA reads as TGTGCCACCAGCAGAGACAGGGGCGCGAGCACAGATACGCAGTATTTT.

Concerning this clonotype itself: One end of the junction is discordant with germline, which a read error may explain. This rearrangement joins TRBV28 to TRBJ2-1; 7 positions agree with TRBD1. The CDR3 is made up of 17 amino acids. Germline-derived CDR1 and CDR2 are MDHEN and SYDVKM. In DNA form, the CDR3 reads TGTGTCAGCAGTTCCCCCGGGACAGTCAAAAACTACAATGAGCAGTTCTTC. Translating gives CVSSSPGTVKNYNEQFF.

The gene calls are TRBV6-1 and TRBJ2-7; D not certain. This CDR3 contains 12 residues. Per the germline V gene, CDR1 is MNHNS and CDR2 is SASEGT. V was shortened by 5 bases and J by 6 bases, with 11 bases between the two germline ends. CDR3: CASSQDALEQYV. The CDR3 nucleotides are TGTGCCAGCAGTCAGGATGCCCTCGAGCAGTACGTC.

In nucleotides, the CDR3 is TGCAGTGCTAGAGATCTGCCAAGACAAGAGACCCAGTACTTC. Its translation: CSARDLPRQETQYF. The chain carries TRBV20-1 and TRBJ2-5; D not resolved. V was clipped by 0 bases and J by 2 bases, with 10 bases between them. CDR3 length equals 14 residues. Germline CDR1 DFQATT, CDR2 SNEGSKA (reference sequence).

The genes are TRBV7-4 and TRBJ1-2; 9 positions agree with TRBD1. Germline V gene data show CDR1 as SGHVT and CDR2 as SQSDAQ. J gave up 8 bases and V 5 bases, and 6 bases lay outside the gene matches. The CDR3 is made up of 13 amino acids. The CDR3 loop is CASSGGQGFGYTF. In nucleotides, the CDR3 is TGTGCCAGCAGCGGGGGACAGGGTTTCGGCTACACCTTC.

The V gene is TRBV7-2, the J gene TRBJ1-4, with D tentatively TRBD1 (6 bases). The CDR3 runs to 15 residues. V lost 3 bases and J lost 12, with 20 bases in between. In germline, CDR1 is SGHTA, CDR2 FQGNSA. The chain's CDR3 is CASSFLHGAGEELFF. In DNA form, the CDR3 reads TGTGCCAGCAGCTTTTTACATGGGGCAGGGGAAGAACTGTTTTTT.

In its sample, this clonotype was seen a few times. J is TRBJ1-1 and V is TRBV5-1; tentatively, D is TRBD1 (6 bases). The CDR3 totals 12 residues. Trimming took off 8 bases at V and 4 bases at J, with 12 bases between the two ends. CDR1 is SGHRS, CDR2 YFSETQ, per germline. CDR3 residues: CASWGGGTEAFF. The CDR3, as DNA: TGCGCCAGTTGGGGAGGGGGCACTGAAGCTTTCTTT.

This chain joins TRBV20-1 and TRBJ1-5; D call uncertain. CDR3 length: 13 amino acids. CDR1 and CDR2 from the germline V gene are DFQATT and SNEGSKA (reference sequence). Trimming cost V 0 bases and J 4 bases, with 7 bases left between them. CDR3 in DNA: TGCAGTGCTAGAGATTCGGGTAATCAGCCCCAGCATTTT. This encodes CSARDSGNQPQHF.

This clonotype was recorded at least ten times. The chain couples TRBV4-1 to TRBJ2-5; tentative D call: TRBD1 (6 bases). Between the trimmed V and J ends, which lost 3 bases and 0 bases, there was a span of 14 bases. The CDR3 consists of 16 residues. Germline lookup yields CDR1 MGHRA and CDR2 YSYEKL. CDR3 DNA: TGCGCCAGCAGCCATAGGGGGAAGACGGACCAAGAGACCCAGTACTTC. It yields the protein CASSHRGKTDQETQYF.

This clonotype appeared a few times. CDR3 sequence: CASSPNPMNTEAFF. The CDR3 DNA reads TGTGCCAGCAGCCCGAATCCGATGAACACTGAAGCTTTCTTT. The chain is built from TRBV7-3 and TRBJ1-1; D unresolved. This CDR3 has 14 residues. V was trimmed by 5 bases and J by 0 bases, leaving 10 bases between them. Germline CDR1 SGHTA, CDR2 FQGTGA.

The gene calls are TRBV7-6 and TRBJ1-2; possibly TRBD1 for D (5 bases). CDR1 and CDR2 (germline): SGHVS, FNYEAQ. Between the trimmed V and J ends, which lost 0 bases and 6 bases, there was a span of 11 bases. The length of the CDR3 is 14 residues. CDR3 loop: CASSLAAGRNGYTF. CDR3 bases: TGTGCCAGCAGCTTAGCCGCAGGGCGAAATGGCTACACCTTC.

This clonotype has only a few counts. This chain connects TRBV6-5 to TRBJ2-2; the D gene is possibly TRBD2 (7 bases). Trimming removed 0 bases at V and 5 bases at J, with 13 bases between. CDR1 is MNHEY, CDR2 SVGAGI, per germline. The CDR3 consists of 16 residues. The CDR3 DNA follows: TGTGCCAGCAGTTACTCTCGGGGGGCGGGAACCGGGGAGCTGTTTTTT. Protein: CASSYSRGAGTGELFF.

This chain links TRBV19 with TRBJ1-2, with TRBD1 matching over 7 bases. V lost 8 bases, J lost 3 bases, and 12 bases stayed unmatched. Germline assignment: CDR1 LNHDA and CDR2 SQIVND (reference sequence). This CDR3 comprises 15 residues. The CDR3 spells CASLGDRAGDYGYTF. CDR3 coding DNA: TGTGCCAGTCTAGGAGACAGGGCGGGCGACTATGGCTACACCTTC.